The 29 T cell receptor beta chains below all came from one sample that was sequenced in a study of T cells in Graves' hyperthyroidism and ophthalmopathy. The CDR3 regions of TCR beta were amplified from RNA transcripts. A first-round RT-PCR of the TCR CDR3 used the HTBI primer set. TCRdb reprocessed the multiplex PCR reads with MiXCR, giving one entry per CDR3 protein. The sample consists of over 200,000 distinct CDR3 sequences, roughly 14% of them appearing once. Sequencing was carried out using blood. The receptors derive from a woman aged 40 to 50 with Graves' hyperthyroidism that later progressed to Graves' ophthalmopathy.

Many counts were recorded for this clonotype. The CDR3 spells CSVVRAAKNIQYF. The CDR3 nucleotides read TGCAGCGTTGTCCGGGCGGCCAAAAACATTCAGTACTTC. The chain is built from TRBV29-1 and TRBJ2-4; D uncertain. The CDR3 length is 13 residues. V was cut by 4 bases and J by 1 base, with 8 bases left in between. The germline V gene encodes CDR1 SQVTM and CDR2 ANQGSEA.

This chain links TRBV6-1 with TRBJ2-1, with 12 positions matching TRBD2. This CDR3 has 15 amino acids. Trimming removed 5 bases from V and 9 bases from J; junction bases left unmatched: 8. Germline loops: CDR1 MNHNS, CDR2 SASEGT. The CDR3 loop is CASSFRTSGVGEQFF. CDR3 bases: TGTGCCAGCAGTTTCCGGACTAGCGGGGTGGGTGAGCAGTTCTTC.

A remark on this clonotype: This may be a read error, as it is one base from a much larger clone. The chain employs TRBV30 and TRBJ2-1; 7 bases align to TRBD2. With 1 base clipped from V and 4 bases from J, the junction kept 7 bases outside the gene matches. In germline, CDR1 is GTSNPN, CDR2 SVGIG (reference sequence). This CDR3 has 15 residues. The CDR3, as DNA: TGTGCCTGGAGTGAACCAGCGGGGCTTTACAATGAGCAGTTCTTC. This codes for CAWSEPAGLYNEQFF.

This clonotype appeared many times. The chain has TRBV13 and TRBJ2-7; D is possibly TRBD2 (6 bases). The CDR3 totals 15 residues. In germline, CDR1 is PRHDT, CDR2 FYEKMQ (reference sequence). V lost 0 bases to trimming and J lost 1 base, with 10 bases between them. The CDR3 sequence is CASSLGRSGSYEQYF. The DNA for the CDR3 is TGTGCCAGCAGCTTAGGCCGTAGCGGATCCTACGAGCAGTACTTC.

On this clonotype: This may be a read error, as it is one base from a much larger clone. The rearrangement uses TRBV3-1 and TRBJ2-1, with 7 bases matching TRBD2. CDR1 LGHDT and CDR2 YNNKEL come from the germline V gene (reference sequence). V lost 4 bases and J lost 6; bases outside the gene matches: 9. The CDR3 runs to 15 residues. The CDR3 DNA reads TGTGCCAGCAGCCCCATGGGCGGGAGAAGCAATGAGCAGTTCTTC. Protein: CASSPMGGRSNEQFF.

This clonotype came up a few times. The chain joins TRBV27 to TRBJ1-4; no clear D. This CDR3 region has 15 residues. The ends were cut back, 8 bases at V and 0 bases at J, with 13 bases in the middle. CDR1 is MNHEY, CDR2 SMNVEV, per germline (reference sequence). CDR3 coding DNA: TGTGCCAGCCGCAGCGAACTGACAACTAATGAAAAACTGTTTTTT. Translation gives CASRSELTTNEKLFF.

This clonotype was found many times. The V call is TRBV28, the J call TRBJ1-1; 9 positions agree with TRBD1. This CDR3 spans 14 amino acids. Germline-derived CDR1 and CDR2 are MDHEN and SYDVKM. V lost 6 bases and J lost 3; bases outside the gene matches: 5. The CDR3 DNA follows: TGTGCCAGCAGGGGACAGGGTTTGGACACTGAAGCTTTCTTT. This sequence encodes CASRGQGLDTEAFF.

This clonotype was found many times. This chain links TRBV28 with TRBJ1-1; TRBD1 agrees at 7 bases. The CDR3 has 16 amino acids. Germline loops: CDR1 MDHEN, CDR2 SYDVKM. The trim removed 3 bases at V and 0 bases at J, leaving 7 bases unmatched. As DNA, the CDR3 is TGTGCCAGCAGTTTTCTTACAGGGGAAATGAACACTGAAGCTTTCTTT. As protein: CASSFLTGEMNTEAFF. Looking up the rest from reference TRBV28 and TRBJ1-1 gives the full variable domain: DVKVTQSSRYLVKRTGEKVFLECVQDMDHENMFWYRQDPGLGLRLIYFSYDVKMKEKGDIPEGYSVSREKKERFSLILESASTNQTSMYLCASSFLTGEMNTEAFFGQGTRLTVV.

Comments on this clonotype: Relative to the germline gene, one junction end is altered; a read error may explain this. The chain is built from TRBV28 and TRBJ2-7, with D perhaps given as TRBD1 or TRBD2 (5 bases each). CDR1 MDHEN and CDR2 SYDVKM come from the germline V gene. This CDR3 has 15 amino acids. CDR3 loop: CASSLGGDGGYPQRF. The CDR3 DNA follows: TGTGCCAGCAGTCTTGGAGGTGATGGGGGTTACCCTCAAAGGTTC. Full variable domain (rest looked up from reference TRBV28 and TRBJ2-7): DVKVTQSSRYLVKRTGEKVFLECVQDMDHENMFWYRQDPGLGLRLIYFSYDVKMKEKGDIPEGYSVSREKKERFSLILESASTNQTSMYLCASSLGGDGGYPQRFGPGTRLTVT.

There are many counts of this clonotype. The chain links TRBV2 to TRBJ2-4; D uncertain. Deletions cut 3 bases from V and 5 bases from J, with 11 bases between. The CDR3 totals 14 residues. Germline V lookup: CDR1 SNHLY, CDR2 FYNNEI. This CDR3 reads CASSDLVAENIQYF. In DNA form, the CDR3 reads TGTGCCAGCAGTGATTTGGTAGCTGAAAACATTCAGTACTTC.

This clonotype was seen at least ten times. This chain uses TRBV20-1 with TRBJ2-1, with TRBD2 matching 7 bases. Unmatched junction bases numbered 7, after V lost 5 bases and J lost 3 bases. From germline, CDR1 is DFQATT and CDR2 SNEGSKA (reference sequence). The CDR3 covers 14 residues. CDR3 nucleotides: TGCAGTGCTGCCCCGGGAGGCCACTACAATGAGCAGTTCTTC. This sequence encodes CSAAPGGHYNEQFF.

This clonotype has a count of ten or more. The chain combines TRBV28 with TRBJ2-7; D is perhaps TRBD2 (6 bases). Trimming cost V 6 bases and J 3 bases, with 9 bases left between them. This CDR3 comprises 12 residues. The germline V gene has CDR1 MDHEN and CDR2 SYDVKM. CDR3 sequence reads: CASRTGSYEQYF. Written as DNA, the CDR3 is TGTGCCAGCAGAACCGGGAGCTACGAGCAGTACTTC. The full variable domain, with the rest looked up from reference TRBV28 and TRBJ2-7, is DVKVTQSSRYLVKRTGEKVFLECVQDMDHENMFWYRQDPGLGLRLIYFSYDVKMKEKGDIPEGYSVSREKKERFSLILESASTNQTSMYLCASRTGSYEQYFGPGTRLTVT.

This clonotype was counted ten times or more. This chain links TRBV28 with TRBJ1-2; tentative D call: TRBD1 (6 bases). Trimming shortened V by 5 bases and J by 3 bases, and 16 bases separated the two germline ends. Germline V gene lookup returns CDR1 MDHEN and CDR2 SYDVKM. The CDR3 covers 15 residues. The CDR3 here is CASSLNQGIDYGYTF. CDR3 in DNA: TGTGCCAGCAGTCTGAATCAGGGGATTGACTATGGCTACACCTTC.

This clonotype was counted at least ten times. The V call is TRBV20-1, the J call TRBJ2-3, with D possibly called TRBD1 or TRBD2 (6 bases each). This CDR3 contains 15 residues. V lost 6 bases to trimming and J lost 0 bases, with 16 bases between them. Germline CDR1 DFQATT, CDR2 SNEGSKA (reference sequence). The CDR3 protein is CSASTQGTSTDTQYF. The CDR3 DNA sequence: TGCAGTGCGTCAACCCAGGGGACTAGCACAGATACGCAGTATTTT.

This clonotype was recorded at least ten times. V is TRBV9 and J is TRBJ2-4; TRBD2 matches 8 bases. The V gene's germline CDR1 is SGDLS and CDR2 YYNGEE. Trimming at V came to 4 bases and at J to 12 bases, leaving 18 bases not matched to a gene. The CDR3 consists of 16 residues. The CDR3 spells CASSPRAGVEAFDQYF. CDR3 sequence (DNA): TGTGCCAGCAGCCCCCGAGCGGGAGTTGAAGCTTTCGATCAGTACTTC.

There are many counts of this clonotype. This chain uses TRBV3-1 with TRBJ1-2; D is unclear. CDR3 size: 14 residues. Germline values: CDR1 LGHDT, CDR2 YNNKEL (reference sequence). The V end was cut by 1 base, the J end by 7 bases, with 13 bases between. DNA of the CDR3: TGTGCCAGCAGCCAAGTTGATGGGTCGAGTGGCTACACCTTC. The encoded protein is CASSQVDGSSGYTF.

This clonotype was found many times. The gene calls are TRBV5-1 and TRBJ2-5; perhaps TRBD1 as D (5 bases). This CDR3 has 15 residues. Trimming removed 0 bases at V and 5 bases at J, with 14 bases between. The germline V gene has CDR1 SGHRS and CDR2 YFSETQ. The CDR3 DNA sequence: TGCGCCAGCAGCTTGGTGGGATCAGGGTTCGAGACCCAGTACTTC. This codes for CASSLVGSGFETQYF.

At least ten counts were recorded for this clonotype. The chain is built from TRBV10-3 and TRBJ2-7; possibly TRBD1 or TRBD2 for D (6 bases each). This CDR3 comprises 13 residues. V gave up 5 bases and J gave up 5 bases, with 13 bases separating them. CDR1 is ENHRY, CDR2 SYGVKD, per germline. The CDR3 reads CAISRLEGDEQYF. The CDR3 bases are TGTGCCATCAGTCGACTAGAGGGGGACGAGCAGTACTTC.

For the CDR3, the DNA is TGCAGTGCTAGGGAACAGGGGGCCTGGGCCAACGTCCTGACTTTC. Its protein is CSAREQGAWANVLTF. The chain has TRBV20-1 and TRBJ2-6, with TRBD1 matching 9 bases. With 3 bases clipped from V and 5 bases from J, the junction kept 5 bases outside the gene matches. CDR3 length: 15 amino acids. Germline-derived CDR1 and CDR2 are DFQATT and SNEGSKA (reference sequence).

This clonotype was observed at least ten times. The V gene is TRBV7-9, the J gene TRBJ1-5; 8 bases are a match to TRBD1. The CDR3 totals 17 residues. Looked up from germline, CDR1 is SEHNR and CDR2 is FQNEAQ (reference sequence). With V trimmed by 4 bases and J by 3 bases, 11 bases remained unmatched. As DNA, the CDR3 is TGTGCCAGCAGCTCAACCGACAGGGGAGAGAACAATCAGCCCCAGCATTTT. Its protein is CASSSTDRGENNQPQHF.

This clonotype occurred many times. The CDR3 DNA sequence: TGTGCCAGCAGTCGCCACAGGGGAGAGACCCAGTACTTC. Its translation is CASSRHRGETQYF. The V and J genes are TRBV27 and TRBJ2-5; TRBD1 agrees at 7 bases. Per germline, CDR1 MNHEY and CDR2 SMNVEV (reference sequence). V shed 5 bases, J shed 4 bases, and the junction held 4 bases outside the gene matches. The CDR3 loop spans 13 amino acids.

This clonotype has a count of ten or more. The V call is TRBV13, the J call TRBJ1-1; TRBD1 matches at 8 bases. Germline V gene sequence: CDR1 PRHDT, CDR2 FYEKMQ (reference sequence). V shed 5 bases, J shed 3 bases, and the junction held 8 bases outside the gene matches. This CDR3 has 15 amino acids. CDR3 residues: CASSPQGGADTEAFF. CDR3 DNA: TGTGCCAGCAGCCCACAGGGGGGGGCTGACACTGAAGCTTTCTTT.

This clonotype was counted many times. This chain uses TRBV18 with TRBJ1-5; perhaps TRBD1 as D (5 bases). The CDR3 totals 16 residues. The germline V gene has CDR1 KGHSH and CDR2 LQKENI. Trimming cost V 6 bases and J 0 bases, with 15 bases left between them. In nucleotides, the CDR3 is TGTGCCAGCTCGCCGCCGGGGGTCTATAGCAATCAGCCCCAGCATTTT. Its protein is CASSPPGVYSNQPQHF.

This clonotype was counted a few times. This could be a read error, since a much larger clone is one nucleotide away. The CDR3 DNA is TGTGCCAGCAGTCACTCGAGGTGGGGGAACACTGAAGCTTTCTTT. It codes for CASSHSRWGNTEAFF. The chain employs TRBV6-2 or TRBV6-3 and TRBJ1-1; D gene ambiguous. Germline assignment: CDR1 MNHEY and CDR2 SVGEGT. The CDR3 runs to 15 residues.

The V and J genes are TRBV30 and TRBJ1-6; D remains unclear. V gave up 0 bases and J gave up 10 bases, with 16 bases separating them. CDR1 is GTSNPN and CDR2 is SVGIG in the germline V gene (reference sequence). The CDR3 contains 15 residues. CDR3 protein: CAWSVRGPRESPLHF. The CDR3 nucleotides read TGTGCCTGGAGTGTACGGGGTCCTCGGGAATCACCCCTCCACTTT.

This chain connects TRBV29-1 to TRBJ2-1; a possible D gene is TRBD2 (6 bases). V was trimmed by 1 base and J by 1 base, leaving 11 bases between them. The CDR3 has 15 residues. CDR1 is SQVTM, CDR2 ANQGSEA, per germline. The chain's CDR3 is CSVEGGTYSYNEQFF. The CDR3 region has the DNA TGCAGCGTTGAAGGTGGGACTTATTCCTACAATGAGCAGTTCTTC.

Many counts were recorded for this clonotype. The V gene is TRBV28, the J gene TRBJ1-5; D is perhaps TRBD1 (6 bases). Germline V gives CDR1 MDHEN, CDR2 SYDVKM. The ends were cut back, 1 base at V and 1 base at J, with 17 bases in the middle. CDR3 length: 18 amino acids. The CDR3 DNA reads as TGTGCCAGCAGTTTATACCCGGGTGGAGGGGGAAGCAATCAGCCCCAGCATTTT. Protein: CASSLYPGGGGSNQPQHF.

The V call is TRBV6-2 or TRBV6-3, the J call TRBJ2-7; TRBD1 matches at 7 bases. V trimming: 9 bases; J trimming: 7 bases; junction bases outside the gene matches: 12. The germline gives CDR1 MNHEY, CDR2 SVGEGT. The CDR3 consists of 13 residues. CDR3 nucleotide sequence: TGTGCCAGTGCAACGGGACAGTCTCGGGAGCAGTACTTC. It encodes CASATGQSREQYF.

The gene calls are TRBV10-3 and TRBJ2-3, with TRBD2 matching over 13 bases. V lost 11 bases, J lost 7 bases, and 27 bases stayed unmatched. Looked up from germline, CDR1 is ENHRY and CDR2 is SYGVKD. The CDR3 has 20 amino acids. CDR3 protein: CASRRRFSPLAGGPMHTQYF. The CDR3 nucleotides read TGTGCCTCACGGAGAAGGTTCTCCCCACTAGCGGGAGGGCCCATGCATACGCAGTATTTT.